The TCR beta chain described here comes from a study of T cell responses to AZD1222 COVID-19 vaccine. Sequenced by immunoSEQ multiplex PCR; TCRdb stores in-frame clones only, minus some. The table lists 120,000 or so clones, more than 75% of them singletons. J gave up 4 bases and V 6 bases, and 2 bases lay outside the gene matches. The germline CDR1 and CDR2 sequences are LNHDA and SQIVND (reference sequence). This CDR3 is built from 12 residues. The origin of this receptor is an adult in good health. The starting material was peripheral blood, obtained on day 0 of AZD1222 vaccination. The rearrangement links TRBV19 to TRBJ1-2; TRBD1 agrees at 7 bases. The CDR3 protein is CASRDRSYGYTF. The DNA of the CDR3 is TGTGCCAGTAGGGACAGGAGCTATGGCTACACCTTC.